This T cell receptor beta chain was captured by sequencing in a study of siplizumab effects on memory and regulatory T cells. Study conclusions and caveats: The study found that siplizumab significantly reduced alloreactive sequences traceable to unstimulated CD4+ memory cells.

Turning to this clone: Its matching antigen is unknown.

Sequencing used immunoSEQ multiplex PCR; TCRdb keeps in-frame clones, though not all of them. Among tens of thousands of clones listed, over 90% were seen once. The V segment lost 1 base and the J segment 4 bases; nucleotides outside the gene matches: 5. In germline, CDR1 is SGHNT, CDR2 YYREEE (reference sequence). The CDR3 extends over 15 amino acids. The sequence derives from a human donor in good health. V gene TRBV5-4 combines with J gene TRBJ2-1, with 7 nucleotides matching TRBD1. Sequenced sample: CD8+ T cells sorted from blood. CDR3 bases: TGTGCCAGCAGCTTGTTGGACAGGACATACAATGAGCAGTTCTTC. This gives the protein CASSLLDRTYNEQFF.